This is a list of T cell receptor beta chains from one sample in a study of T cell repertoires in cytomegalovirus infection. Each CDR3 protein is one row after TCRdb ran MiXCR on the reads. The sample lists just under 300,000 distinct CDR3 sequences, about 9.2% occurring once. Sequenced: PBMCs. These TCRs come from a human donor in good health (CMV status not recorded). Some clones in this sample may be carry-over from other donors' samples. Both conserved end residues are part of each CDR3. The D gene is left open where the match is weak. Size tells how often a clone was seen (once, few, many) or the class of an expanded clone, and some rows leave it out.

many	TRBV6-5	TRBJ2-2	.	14	CASSYSTNTGELFF	TGTGCCAGCAGTTATAGCACCAACACCGGGGAGCTGTTTTTT
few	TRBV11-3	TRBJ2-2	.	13	CASSIDFTGELFF	TGTGCCAGCAGCATTGATTTCACCGGGGAGCTGTTTTTT
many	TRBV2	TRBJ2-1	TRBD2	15	CASSELAGGQLEQFF	TGTGCCAGCAGTGAACTAGCGGGGGGGCAACTGGAGCAGTTCTTC
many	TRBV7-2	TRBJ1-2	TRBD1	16	CASSPQPPDRGGGYTF	TGTGCCAGCAGCCCCCAACCACCGGACAGGGGGGGTGGCTACACCTTC
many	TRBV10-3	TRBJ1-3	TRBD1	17	CATQDGTGDLRGNTIYF	TGTGCCACCCAGGATGGGACAGGGGATCTCCGTGGAAACACCATATATTTT
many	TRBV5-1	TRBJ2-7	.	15	CASSREGLLTYEQYF	TGCGCCAGCAGCCGCGAGGGGCTCTTAACCTACGAGCAGTACTTC
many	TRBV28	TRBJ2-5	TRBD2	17	CASSPRASGGAGETQYF	TGTGCCAGCAGTCCCCGGGCTAGCGGGGGGGCCGGAGAGACCCAGTACTTC
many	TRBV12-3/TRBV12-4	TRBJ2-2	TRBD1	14	CASSLTGFSGELFF	TGTGCCAGCAGTTTGACAGGGTTTTCCGGGGAGCTGTTTTTT
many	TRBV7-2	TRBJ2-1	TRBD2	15	CASTPLSGVGNEQFF	TGTGCCAGCACCCCTTTAAGCGGGGTCGGGAATGAGCAGTTCTTC
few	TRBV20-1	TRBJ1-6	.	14	CSARTGVNNSPLHF	TGCAGTGCTAGAACCGGGGTTAATAATTCACCCCTCCACTTT
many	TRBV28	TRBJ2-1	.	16	CASSHPSGASYNEQFF	TGTGCCAGCAGTCATCCCTCCGGTGCTTCCTACAATGAGCAGTTCTTC
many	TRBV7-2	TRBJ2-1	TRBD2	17	CASSSVMGLGIYNEQFF	TGTGCCAGCAGCTCGGTGATGGGACTAGGGATTTACAATGAGCAGTTCTTC
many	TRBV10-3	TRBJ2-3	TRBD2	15	CATQKTSGGTDTQYF	TGTGCCACCCAAAAGACTAGCGGGGGAACAGATACGCAGTATTTT
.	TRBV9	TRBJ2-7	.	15	CASSVEGGTGNEQYF	TGTGCCAGCAGCGTAGAGGGGGGAACAGGGAACGAGCAGTACTTC
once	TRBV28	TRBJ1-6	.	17	CASSYGRQGLINSPLHF	TGTGCCAGCAGTTATGGTCGCCAGGGGCTAATTAATTCACCCCTCCACTTT
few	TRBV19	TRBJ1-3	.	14	CASNDRHSGNTIYF	TGTGCCAGTAACGACCGCCACTCTGGAAACACCATATATTTT
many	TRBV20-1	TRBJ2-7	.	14	CSARGQAYSYEQYF	TGCAGTGCTAGAGGACAGGCCTACTCCTACGAGCAGTACTTC
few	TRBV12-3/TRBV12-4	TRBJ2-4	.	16	CASSLRQALAKNIQYF	TGTGCCAGCAGTTTAAGGCAGGCTCTAGCCAAAAACATTCAGTACTTC
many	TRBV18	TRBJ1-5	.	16	CASSLEGPGGNQPQHF	TGTGCCAGCTCACTGGAGGGTCCTGGGGGCAATCAGCCCCAGCATTTT
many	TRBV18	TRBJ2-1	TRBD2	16	CASSPGTSGAYNEQFF	TGTGCCAGCTCACCTGGGACTAGCGGGGCGTACAATGAGCAGTTCTTC
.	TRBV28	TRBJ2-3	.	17	CARKFRTVTDSTDTQYF	TGTGCCAGAAAGTTTAGAACAGTCACTGATAGCACAGATACGCAGTATTTT
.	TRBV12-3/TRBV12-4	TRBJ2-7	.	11	CASSLDVGQYF	TGTGCCAGCAGTTTAGATGTCGGGCAGTACTTC
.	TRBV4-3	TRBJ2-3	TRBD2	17	CASSLRLAGTHTDTQYF	TGCGCCAGCAGCCTAAGACTAGCGGGAACCCACACAGATACGCAGTATTTT
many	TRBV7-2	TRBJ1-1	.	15	CASSLGGGGMTEAFF	TGTGCCAGCAGCTTAGGGGGGGGGGGGATGACTGAAGCTTTCTTT
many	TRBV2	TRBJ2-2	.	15	CASTGARADTGELFF	TGTGCCAGCACCGGAGCAAGGGCCGACACCGGGGAGCTGTTTTTT
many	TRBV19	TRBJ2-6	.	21	CASSILVEPSWGSSGANVLTF	TGTGCCAGTAGTATTTTGGTGGAACCATCGTGGGGATCCTCTGGGGCCAACGTCCTGACTTTC
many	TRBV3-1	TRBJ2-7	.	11	CASSQRGEQYF	TGTGCCAGCAGCCAACGCGGCGAGCAGTACTTC
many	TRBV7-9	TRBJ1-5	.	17	CASSLVLGDSSNQPQHF	TGTGCCAGCAGCTTAGTCTTAGGGGATTCAAGCAATCAGCCCCAGCATTTT
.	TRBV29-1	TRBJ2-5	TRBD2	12	CSVEASGGTQYF	TGCAGCGTTGAAGCTAGCGGGGGGACCCAGTACTTC
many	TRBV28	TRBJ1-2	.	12	CASSPGMYGYTF	TGTGCCAGCAGTCCAGGAATGTATGGCTACACCTTC
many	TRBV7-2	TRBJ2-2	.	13	CASSLEDSGELFF	TGTGCCAGCAGCTTAGAGGACTCCGGGGAGCTGTTTTTT
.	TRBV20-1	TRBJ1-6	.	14	CSAIRDNGGSPLHF	TGCAGTGCTATTCGGGACAACGGGGGATCACCCCTCCACTTT
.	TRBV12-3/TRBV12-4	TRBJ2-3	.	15	CASSSGVLWTDTQYF	TGTGCCAGCAGTTCAGGGGTCCTTTGGACAGATACGCAGTATTTT
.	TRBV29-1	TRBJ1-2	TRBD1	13	CSVDRDRGSGYTF	TGCAGCGTTGATCGGGACAGGGGATCTGGCTACACCTTC
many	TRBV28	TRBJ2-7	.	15	CASSSNPTGAYEQYF	TGTGCCAGCAGTTCGAACCCTACCGGGGCCTACGAGCAGTACTTC
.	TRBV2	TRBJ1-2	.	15	CASKKKAGDFYGYTF	TGTGCCAGCAAGAAGAAGGCAGGAGATTTCTATGGCTACACCTTC
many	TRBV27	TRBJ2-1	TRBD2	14	CASSLAGETSERFF	TGTGCCAGCAGTTTAGCGGGGGAAACTTCAGAACGGTTCTTC
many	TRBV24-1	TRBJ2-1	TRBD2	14	CATSDVGGANEQFF	TGTGCCACCAGTGATGTCGGGGGGGCGAATGAGCAGTTCTTC
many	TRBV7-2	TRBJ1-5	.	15	CASSFSGAMNQPQHF	TGTGCCAGCAGCTTTTCAGGGGCCATGAATCAGCCCCAGCATTTT
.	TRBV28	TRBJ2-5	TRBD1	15	CATQSDRAFQETQYF	TGTGCCACCCAGTCGGACAGGGCGTTCCAAGAGACCCAGTACTTC
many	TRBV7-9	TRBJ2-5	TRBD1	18	CASSPAGQGGSAQETQYF	TGTGCCAGCAGCCCAGCGGGACAGGGGGGATCGGCCCAAGAGACCCAGTACTTC